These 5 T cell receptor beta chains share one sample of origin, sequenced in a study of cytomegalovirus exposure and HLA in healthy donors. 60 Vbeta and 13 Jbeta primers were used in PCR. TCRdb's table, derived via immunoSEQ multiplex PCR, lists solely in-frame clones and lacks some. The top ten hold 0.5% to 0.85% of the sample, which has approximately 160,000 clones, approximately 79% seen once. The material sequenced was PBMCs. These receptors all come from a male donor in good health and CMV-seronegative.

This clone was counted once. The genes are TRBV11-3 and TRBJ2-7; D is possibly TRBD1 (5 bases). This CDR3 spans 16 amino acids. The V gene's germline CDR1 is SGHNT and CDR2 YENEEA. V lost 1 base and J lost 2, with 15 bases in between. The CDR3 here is CASSLGVGAIPYEQYF. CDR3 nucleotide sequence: TGTGCCAGCAGCTTAGGAGTAGGGGCTATCCCCTACGAGCAGTACTTC.

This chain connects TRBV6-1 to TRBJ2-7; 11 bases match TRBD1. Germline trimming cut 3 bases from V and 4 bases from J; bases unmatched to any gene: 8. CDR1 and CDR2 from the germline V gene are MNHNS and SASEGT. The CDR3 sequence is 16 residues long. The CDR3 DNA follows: TGTGCCAGCAGTGATAAGGTGGGACAGGGGGTTTACGAGCAGTACTTC. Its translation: CASSDKVGQGVYEQYF.

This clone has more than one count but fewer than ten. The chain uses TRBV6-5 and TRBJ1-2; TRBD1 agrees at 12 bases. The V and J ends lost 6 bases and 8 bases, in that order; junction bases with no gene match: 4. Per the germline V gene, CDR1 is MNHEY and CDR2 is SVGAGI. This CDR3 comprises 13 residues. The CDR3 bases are TGTGCCAGCAGCCCCGGGACAGGGGGCGGCTACACCTTC. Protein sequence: CASSPGTGGGYTF.

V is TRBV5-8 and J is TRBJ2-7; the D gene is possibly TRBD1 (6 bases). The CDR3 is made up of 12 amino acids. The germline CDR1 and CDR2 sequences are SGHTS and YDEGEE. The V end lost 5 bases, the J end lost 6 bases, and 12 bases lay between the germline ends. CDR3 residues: CASRDDRPEQYF. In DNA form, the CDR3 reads TGTGCCAGCAGAGACGACAGGCCCGAGCAGTACTTC. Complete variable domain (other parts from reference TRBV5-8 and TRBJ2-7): EAGVTQSPTHLIKTRGQQATLRCSPISGHTSVYWYQQALGLGLQFLLWYDEGEERNRGNFPPRFSGRQFPNYSSELNVNALELEDSALYLCASRDDRPEQYFGPGTRLTVT.

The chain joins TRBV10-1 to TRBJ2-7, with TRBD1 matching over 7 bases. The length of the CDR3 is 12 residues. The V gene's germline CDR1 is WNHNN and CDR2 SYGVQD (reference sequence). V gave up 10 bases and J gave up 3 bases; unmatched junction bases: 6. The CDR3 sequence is CATRDRVYEQYF. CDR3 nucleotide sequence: TGCGCCACCCGGGACAGAGTCTACGAGCAGTACTTC.